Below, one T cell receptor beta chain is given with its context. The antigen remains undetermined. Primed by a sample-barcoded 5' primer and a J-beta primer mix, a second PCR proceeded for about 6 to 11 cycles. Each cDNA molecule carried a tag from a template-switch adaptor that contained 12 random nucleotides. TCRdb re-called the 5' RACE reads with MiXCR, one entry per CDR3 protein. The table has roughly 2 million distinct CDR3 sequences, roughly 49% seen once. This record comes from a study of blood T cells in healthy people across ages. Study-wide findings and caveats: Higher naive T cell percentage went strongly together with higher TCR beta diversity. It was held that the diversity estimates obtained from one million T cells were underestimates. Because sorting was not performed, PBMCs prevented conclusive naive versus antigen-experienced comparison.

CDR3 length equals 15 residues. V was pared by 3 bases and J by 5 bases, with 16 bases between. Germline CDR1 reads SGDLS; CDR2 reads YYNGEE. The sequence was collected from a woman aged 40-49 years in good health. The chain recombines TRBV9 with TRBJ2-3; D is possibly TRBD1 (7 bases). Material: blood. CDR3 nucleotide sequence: TGTGCCAGCAGCGCGAAGACAGGGAGGATAGATACGCAGTATTTT. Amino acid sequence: CASSAKTGRIDTQYF.